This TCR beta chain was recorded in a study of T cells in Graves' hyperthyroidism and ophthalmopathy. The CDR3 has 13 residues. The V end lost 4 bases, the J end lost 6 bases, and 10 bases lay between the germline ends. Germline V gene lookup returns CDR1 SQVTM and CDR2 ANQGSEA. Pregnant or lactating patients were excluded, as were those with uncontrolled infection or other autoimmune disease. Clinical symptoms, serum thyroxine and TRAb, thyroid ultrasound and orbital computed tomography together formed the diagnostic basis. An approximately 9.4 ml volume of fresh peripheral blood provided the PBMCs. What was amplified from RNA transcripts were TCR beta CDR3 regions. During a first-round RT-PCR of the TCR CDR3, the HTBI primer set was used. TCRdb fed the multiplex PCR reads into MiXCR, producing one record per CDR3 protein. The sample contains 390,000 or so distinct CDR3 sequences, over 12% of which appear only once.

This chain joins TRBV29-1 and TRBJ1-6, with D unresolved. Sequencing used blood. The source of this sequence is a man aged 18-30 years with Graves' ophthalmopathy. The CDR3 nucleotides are TGCAGCGTTGGGGTGGACCTTAATTCACCCCTCCACTTT. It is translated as CSVGVDLNSPLHF.